The clone carrying this TCR beta chain has a count of ten or more. The antigen is not known. The entry originates in a study of early T cells in non-severe SARS-CoV-2 infection. Study-level background: Investigators sequenced bulk RNA drawn from unsorted whole blood, and chains remained unpaired. Study conclusions and caveats: Anti-spike CD8 responses were favored by VDJdb matching, which missed private and CD4 specificities.

Germline V CDR1 and CDR2: SGHKS, YYEKEE (reference sequence). Trimming at V came to 4 bases and at J to 7 bases, leaving 5 bases not matched to a gene. The CDR3 is 12 amino acids. Tagging with unique molecular identifiers was applied to individual cDNA molecules. From the 5' RACE reads, TCRdb called clonotypes with MiXCR, one entry per CDR3 protein. The profile covers around 50,000 distinct CDR3 sequences, with about 9.3% appearing a single time and 4.2% taken by the ten largest. Material: whole blood. The clonotype was recovered from an adult who was a healthcare worker with PCR-confirmed SARS-CoV-2 infection or an uninfected control (not recorded which). The chain has TRBV5-5 and TRBJ2-7; 7 bases are shared with TRBD2. The CDR3 nucleotides are TGTGCCAGCAGCGCGGGGGTCGGAGAGCAGTACTTC. Translation: CASSAGVGEQYF.